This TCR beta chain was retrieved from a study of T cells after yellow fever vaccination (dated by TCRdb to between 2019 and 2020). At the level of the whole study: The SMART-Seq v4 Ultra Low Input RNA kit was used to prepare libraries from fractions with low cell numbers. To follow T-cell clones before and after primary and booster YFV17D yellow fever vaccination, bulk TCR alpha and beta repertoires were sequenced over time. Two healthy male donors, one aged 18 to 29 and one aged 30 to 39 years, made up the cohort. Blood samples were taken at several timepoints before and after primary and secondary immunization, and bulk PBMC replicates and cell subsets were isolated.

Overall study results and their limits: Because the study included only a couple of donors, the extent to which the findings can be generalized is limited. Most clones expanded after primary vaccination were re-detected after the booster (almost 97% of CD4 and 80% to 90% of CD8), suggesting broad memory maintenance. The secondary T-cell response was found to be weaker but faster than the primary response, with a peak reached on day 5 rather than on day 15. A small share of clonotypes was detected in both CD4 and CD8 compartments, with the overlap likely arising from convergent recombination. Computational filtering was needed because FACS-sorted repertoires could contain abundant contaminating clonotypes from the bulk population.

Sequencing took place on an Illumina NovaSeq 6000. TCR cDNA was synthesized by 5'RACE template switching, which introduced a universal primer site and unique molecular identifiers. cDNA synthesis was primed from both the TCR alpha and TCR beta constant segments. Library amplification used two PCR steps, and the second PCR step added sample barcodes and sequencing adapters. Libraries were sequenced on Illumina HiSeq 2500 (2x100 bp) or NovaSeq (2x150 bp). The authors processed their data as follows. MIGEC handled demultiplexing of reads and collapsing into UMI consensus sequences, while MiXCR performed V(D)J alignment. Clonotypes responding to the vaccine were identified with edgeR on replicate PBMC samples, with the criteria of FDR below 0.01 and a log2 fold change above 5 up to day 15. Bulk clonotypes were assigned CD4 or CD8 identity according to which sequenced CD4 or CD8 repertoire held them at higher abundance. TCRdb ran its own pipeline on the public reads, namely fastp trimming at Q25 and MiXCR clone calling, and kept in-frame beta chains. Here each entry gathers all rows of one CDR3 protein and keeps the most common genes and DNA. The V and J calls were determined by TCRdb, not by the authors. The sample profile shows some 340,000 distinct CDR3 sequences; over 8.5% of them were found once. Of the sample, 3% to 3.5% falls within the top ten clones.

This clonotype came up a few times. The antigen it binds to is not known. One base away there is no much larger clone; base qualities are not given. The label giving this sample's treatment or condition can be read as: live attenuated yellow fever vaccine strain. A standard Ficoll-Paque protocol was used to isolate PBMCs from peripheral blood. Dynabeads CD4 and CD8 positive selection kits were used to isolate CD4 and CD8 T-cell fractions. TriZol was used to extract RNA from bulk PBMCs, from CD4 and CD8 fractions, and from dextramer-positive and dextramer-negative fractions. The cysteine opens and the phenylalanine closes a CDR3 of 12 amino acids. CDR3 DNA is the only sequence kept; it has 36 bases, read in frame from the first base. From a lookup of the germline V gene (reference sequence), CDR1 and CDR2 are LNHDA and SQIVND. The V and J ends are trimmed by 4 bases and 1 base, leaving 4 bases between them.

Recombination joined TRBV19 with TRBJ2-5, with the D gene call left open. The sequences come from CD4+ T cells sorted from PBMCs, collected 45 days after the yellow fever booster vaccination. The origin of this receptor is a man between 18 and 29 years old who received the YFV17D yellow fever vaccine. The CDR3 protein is CASSNLQETQYF. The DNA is TGTGCCAGTAGTAACCTCCAAGAGACCCAGTACTTC.